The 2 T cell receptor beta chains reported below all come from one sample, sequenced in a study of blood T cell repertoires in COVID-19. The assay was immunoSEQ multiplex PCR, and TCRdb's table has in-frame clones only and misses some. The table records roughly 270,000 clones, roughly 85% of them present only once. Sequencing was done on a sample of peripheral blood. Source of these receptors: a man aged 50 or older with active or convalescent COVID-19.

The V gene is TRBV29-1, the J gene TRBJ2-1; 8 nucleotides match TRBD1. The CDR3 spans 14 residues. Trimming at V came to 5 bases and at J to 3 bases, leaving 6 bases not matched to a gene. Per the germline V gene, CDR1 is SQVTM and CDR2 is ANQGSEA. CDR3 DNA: TGCAGCGTTCCGGGACAGGTCCTCTACAATGAGCAGTTCTTC. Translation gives CSVPGQVLYNEQFF.

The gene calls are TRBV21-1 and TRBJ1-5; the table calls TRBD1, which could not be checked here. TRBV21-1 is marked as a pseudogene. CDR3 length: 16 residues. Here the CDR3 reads CASSTIQVYSNQPQHF. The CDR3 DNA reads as TGTGCCAGCAGCACAATACAGGTATATAGCAATCAGCCCCAGCATTTT.